Detailed here is one TCR beta chain. Its target is unknown. This PCR relied on a set of 60 Vbeta primers and 13 Jbeta primers. Sequenced by immunoSEQ multiplex PCR; TCRdb stores in-frame clones only, minus some. The repertoire holds about 59,000 clones, with 80% as singletons. The data belong to a study of cytomegalovirus exposure and HLA in healthy donors. Study-level findings and limits: For most TCR beta V segments, an earlier analysis put the productive rate at about 90% or about 30% of the time.

The sequenced sample consisted of PBMCs. This TCR was recovered from a woman between 40 and 50 years old in good health and CMV-seronegative.

CDR3 protein: CASSHTVNSYEQYF. CDR3 DNA sequence: TGTGCCAGCAGTCACACAGTAAACTCCTACGAGCAGTACTTC. The chain uses TRBV6-6 and TRBJ2-7, with D hard to call. Germline lookup yields CDR1 MNHNY and CDR2 SVGAGI (reference sequence). The germline V and J ends were trimmed by 5 bases and 0 bases, with 11 bases remaining between them. CDR3 length: 14 residues.